This entry is about one TCR beta chain. After extraction with the RNeasy kit, roughly 0.5 to 1 ug of the RNA was reverse transcribed using random hexamers. One entry per CDR3 protein, called by TCRdb with MiXCR from the immunoSEQ multiplex PCR reads. Here the sample spans 150,000 or so distinct CDR3 sequences, 93% being singletons. The data were obtained in a study of CD8 T cells in Susac syndrome. The germline CDR1 and CDR2 sequences are MGHRA and YSYEKL. The V and J ends lost 4 bases and 6 bases, in that order; junction bases with no gene match: 6. The CDR3 covers 14 residues. The receptor was isolated from a human donor in good health. Sequenced material: CD4+ T cells from PBMCs. The genes are TRBV4-1 and TRBJ2-7; 10 bases are a match to TRBD1. Here the CDR3 DNA reads TGCGCCAGCAGCCCATCCGGGACAGGGGCCGAGCAGTACTTC. This sequence encodes CASSPSGTGAEQYF.